Following are 30 T cell receptor beta chains from one sample sequenced in a study of cytomegalovirus exposure and HLA in healthy donors. The PCR used 60 Vbeta and 13 Jbeta primers. Method: immunoSEQ multiplex PCR; TCRdb's copy keeps in-frame clones and lacks some. The table includes approximately 160,000 clones, 75% to 90% detected once. The source material was PBMCs. The origin of the receptors is a man aged 25-45 years in good health and CMV-seropositive.

This clone was seen a single time. The chain couples TRBV5-4 to TRBJ1-1; no clear D gene. Deletions cut 0 bases from V and 3 bases from J, with 12 bases between. Germline CDR1 is SGHNT and CDR2 is YYREEE (reference sequence). The CDR3 contains 15 residues. CDR3 DNA: TGTGCCAGCAGCTTGGTCGGGCGGGAGGACACTGAAGCTTTCTTT. Encoded protein: CASSLVGREDTEAFF.

The chain recombines TRBV6-6 with TRBJ2-7; 8 bases agree with TRBD1. CDR3 length: 16 amino acids. J gave up 0 bases and V 6 bases, and 10 bases lay outside the gene matches. Germline CDR1 reads MNHNY; CDR2 reads SVGAGI (reference sequence). CDR3: CASRLSPGQDSYEQYF. The CDR3, as DNA: TGTGCCAGCAGACTCTCTCCGGGACAGGACTCCTACGAGCAGTACTTC.

The rearrangement uses TRBV21-1 and TRBJ1-5; no check of the table's D call, TRBD1, against the DNA was made. TRBV21-1 is tagged as a pseudogene. The CDR3 runs to 16 residues. In DNA form, the CDR3 reads TGTGCCAGCAGCAAAGTTTTTATAGGGGGCTCTCAGCCCCAGCATTTT. The encoded protein is CASSKVFIGGSQPQHF.

The chain is built from TRBV5-1 and TRBJ1-1; 7 bases align to TRBD1. Per the germline V gene, CDR1 is SGHRS and CDR2 is YFSETQ. V shed 4 bases and J 0 bases; nucleotides not matched to a gene: 9. This CDR3 spans 16 amino acids. Written as DNA, the CDR3 is TGCGCCAGCAGCCAGGGACAGCGAACGATGAACACTGAAGCTTTCTTT. It codes for CASSQGQRTMNTEAFF.

The rearrangement joins TRBV4-2 to TRBJ2-3; 13 nucleotides match TRBD2. Germline CDR1 reads LGHNA; CDR2 reads YNFKEQ. Trimming took 5 bases from V and 4 from J; bases not matched to a gene: 3. The CDR3 loop spans 15 amino acids. CDR3 protein: CASSRTSGGADTQYF. The CDR3 coding sequence is TGTGCCAGCAGCAGGACTAGCGGGGGTGCAGATACGCAGTATTTT.

V usage is TRBV7-9 and J usage is TRBJ2-7; TRBD2 agrees at 8 bases. This CDR3 spans 18 amino acids. Per the germline V gene, CDR1 is SEHNR and CDR2 is FQNEAQ (reference sequence). Trimming cost V 4 bases and J 0 bases; bases outside gene matches: 14. The CDR3 is CASSSLFLAGGFSYEQYF. CDR3 sequence (DNA): TGTGCCAGCAGCTCGCTCTTCTTGGCGGGGGGTTTCTCCTACGAGCAGTACTTC.

This chain's CDR3 is CASSANTGVSYEQYF. The CDR3, as DNA: TGTGCCAGCAGCGCTAATACCGGGGTGTCCTACGAGCAGTACTTC. This chain uses TRBV5-6 with TRBJ2-7; perhaps TRBD2 as D (5 bases). The length of the CDR3 is 15 residues. V was clipped by 4 bases and J by 1 base, with 15 bases between them. Germline V lookup: CDR1 SGHDT, CDR2 YYEEEE.

The gene calls are TRBV6-5 and TRBJ2-3; the D gene is possibly TRBD2 (5 bases). CDR1 is MNHEY and CDR2 is SVGAGI in the germline V gene. The CDR3 length is 14 residues. V was cut by 0 bases and J by 4 bases, with 8 bases left in between. The CDR3 nucleotides read TGTGCCAGCAGTTACTCGATGGGAGCAGATACGCAGTATTTT. It codes for CASSYSMGADTQYF.

The gene calls are TRBV28 and TRBJ2-1; TRBD2 matches 13 bases. This CDR3 spans 16 amino acids. V was clipped by 5 bases and J by 10 bases; unmatched bases: 11. Germline V gene lookup returns CDR1 MDHEN and CDR2 SYDVKM. The CDR3 reads CASSPPGLAGRVEQFF. CDR3 DNA: TGTGCCAGCAGTCCTCCGGGACTAGCGGGAAGGGTGGAGCAGTTCTTC.

This sequence joins TRBV7-2 and TRBJ1-6; no reliable D call. V lost 2 bases, J lost 10 bases, and 9 bases lay in between. Germline CDR1 and CDR2: SGHTA and FQGNSA. The CDR3 has 13 amino acids. CDR3 nucleotides: TGTGCCAGCAGCTTACCATCTGAGTCACCCCTCCACTTT. Protein: CASSLPSESPLHF. The variable domain in full, completed from reference TRBV7-2 and TRBJ1-6, reads GAGVSQSPSNKVTEKGKDVELRCDPISGHTALYWYRQSLGQGLEFLIYFQGNSAPDKSGLPSDRFSAERTGGSVSTLTIQRTQQEDSAVYLCASSLPSESPLHFGNGTRLTVT.

This clone was picked up one time. This sequence joins TRBV2 and TRBJ2-7, with TRBD2 matching over 13 bases. This CDR3 is 15 amino acids long. The germline CDR1 and CDR2 sequences are SNHLY and FYNNEI. Unmatched junction bases numbered 2, after V lost 5 bases and J lost 1 base. CDR3 DNA sequence: TGTGCCAGCAGTTTGGGACTAGCGGGGTCCTACGAGCAGTACTTC. Encoded protein: CASSLGLAGSYEQYF. The variable domain in full, with the rest retrieved from reference TRBV2 and TRBJ2-7, is EPEVTQTPSHQVTQMGQEVILRCVPISNHLYFYWYRQILGQKVEFLVSFYNNEISEKSEIFDDQFSVERPDGSNFTLKIRSTKLEDSAMYFCASSLGLAGSYEQYFGPGTRLTVT.

The chain uses TRBV19 and TRBJ2-2, with TRBD1 matching 7 bases. After removal of 6 bases from V and 3 bases from J, the junction contained 4 bases not matched to a gene. The CDR3 is 14 amino acids. Germline assignment: CDR1 LNHDA and CDR2 SQIVND (reference sequence). The CDR3 nucleotides read TGTGCCAGTAGGGGACAGATCTACACCGGGGAGCTGTTTTTT. Amino acids: CASRGQIYTGELFF. Filled out from reference TRBV19 and TRBJ2-2, the complete variable domain reads DGGITQSPKYLFRKEGQNVTLSCEQNLNHDAMYWYRQDPGQGLRLIYYSQIVNDFQKGDIAEGYSVSREKKESFPLTVTSAQKNPTAFYLCASRGQIYTGELFFGEGSRLTVL.

This rearrangement joins TRBV5-4 to TRBJ2-2; tentative D call: TRBD1 (6 bases). The ends were cut back, 2 bases at V and 6 bases at J, with 14 bases in the middle. CDR3 length: 15 residues. Germline CDR1 is SGHNT and CDR2 is YYREEE (reference sequence). CDR3 nucleotide sequence: TGTGCCAGCAGCTTCCCCTCCGCAGGGGCCGGGGAGCTGTTTTTT. Amino acids: CASSFPSAGAGELFF.

The chain couples TRBV18 to TRBJ1-1; possibly TRBD1 for D (6 bases). V shed 8 bases and J shed 1 base, with 17 bases lying between them. CDR1 and CDR2 from the germline V gene are KGHSH and LQKENI. The CDR3 runs 15 residues. CDR3 nucleotides: TGTGCCAGCCACCCACTACAGGGACCGAACACTGAAGCTTTCTTT. Protein: CASHPLQGPNTEAFF.

This sequence joins TRBV11-2 and TRBJ1-2; D ambiguous. This CDR3 spans 16 amino acids. V was clipped by 0 bases and J by 4 bases, with 15 bases between them. Germline lookup yields CDR1 SGHAT and CDR2 FQNNGV. CDR3 region: CASSLDRSGLGYGYTF. The CDR3 coding sequence is TGTGCCAGCAGCTTAGATCGTTCGGGTCTTGGCTATGGCTACACCTTC.

This rearrangement joins TRBV21-1 to TRBJ2-7; the table's D call, TRBD1, has no DNA check behind it. TRBV21-1 is designated a pseudogene. The CDR3 is 16 residues long. CDR3 loop: CASSKNMRTGGDEQYF. CDR3 bases: TGTGCCAGCAGCAAAAACATGAGGACAGGGGGCGACGAGCAGTACTTC.

This clone was detected a few times. J is TRBJ2-1 and V is TRBV27, with 12 bases that match TRBD2. This CDR3 spans 16 amino acids. Germline trimming cut 0 bases from V and 9 bases from J; bases unmatched to any gene: 6. CDR1 and CDR2 from the germline V gene are MNHEY and SMNVEV (reference sequence). CDR3 sequence (DNA): TGTGCCAGCAGTTTATCGCGGCTAGCGGGGGGGTTTGAGCAGTTCTTC. Encoded protein: CASSLSRLAGGFEQFF.

This sequence joins TRBV5-6 and TRBJ2-1; 7 bases are a match to TRBD2. CDR1 and CDR2 from the germline V gene are SGHDT and YYEEEE. Trimming removed 2 bases from V and 5 bases from J; junction bases left unmatched: 7. The CDR3 runs to 15 residues. The CDR3, as DNA: TGTGCCAGCAGCTTACAGACTAGCCTCAACAATGAGCAGTTCTTC. The encoded protein is CASSLQTSLNNEQFF.

The chain recombines TRBV27 with TRBJ2-7, with no clear D. The CDR3 loop spans 15 amino acids. With 2 bases removed from V and 0 bases from J, the gap between germline ends came to 11 bases. Germline V CDR1 and CDR2: MNHEY, SMNVEV (reference sequence). The CDR3, as DNA: TGTGCCAGCAGTTTAATGGGCCGAGCCTCCTACGAGCAGTACTTC. It specifies CASSLMGRASYEQYF.

This clone was picked up one time. The chain carries TRBV11-3 and TRBJ1-2, with 8 bases identical to TRBD1. From germline, CDR1 is SGHNT and CDR2 YENEEA. J lost 5 bases, V lost 7 bases, and 18 bases had no gene match. There are 17 residues in the CDR3. This CDR3 reads CASTITVGQGAHYGYTF. DNA of the CDR3: TGTGCCAGCACCATAACGGTGGGCCAGGGGGCGCATTATGGCTACACCTTC.

This clone was recorded a few times. J is TRBJ2-1 and V is TRBV5-8; the match to TRBD1 covers 7 bases. After removal of 4 bases from V and 4 bases from J, the junction contained 8 bases not matched to a gene. Germline CDR1 SGHTS, CDR2 YDEGEE. The CDR3 is 15 amino acids. The CDR3 region is CASSLGQARYNEQFF. CDR3 sequence (DNA): TGTGCCAGCAGCCTAGGACAGGCACGGTACAATGAGCAGTTCTTC.

This clone was seen a single time. The J gene is TRBJ2-2, the V gene TRBV4-3; D call uncertain. CDR1 LGHNA and CDR2 YSLEER come from the germline V gene. Trimming removed 1 base from V and 6 bases from J, with 18 bases in between. The CDR3 is 17 amino acids. The CDR3 is CASSQVAGPRVSGELFF. The CDR3 coding sequence is TGCGCCAGCAGCCAAGTGGCTGGCCCCCGGGTGTCCGGGGAGCTGTTTTTT.

The rearrangement links TRBV4-1 to TRBJ2-7, with D possibly matching TRBD1 (6 bases). Trimming pared 1 base from V and 5 bases from J, leaving 15 bases between. The CDR3 extends over 15 amino acids. Germline V gene sequence: CDR1 MGHRA, CDR2 YSYEKL. This CDR3 reads CASSQANAGANEQYF. The CDR3 bases are TGCGCCAGCAGCCAAGCGAACGCAGGGGCCAACGAGCAGTACTTC.

The chain employs TRBV5-1 and TRBJ2-7; 12 nucleotides agree with TRBD1. There are 15 residues in the CDR3. The V segment lost 0 bases and the J segment 7 bases; nucleotides outside the gene matches: 5. Looked up from germline, CDR1 is SGHRS and CDR2 is YFSETQ. CDR3 in amino acids: CASSLGGQGAGEQYF. For the CDR3, the DNA is TGCGCCAGCAGCTTGGGGGGACAGGGGGCGGGGGAGCAGTACTTC.

V usage is TRBV28 and J usage is TRBJ1-4; D ambiguous. Germline CDR1 MDHEN, CDR2 SYDVKM. The CDR3 is made up of 14 amino acids. Trimming shortened V by 3 bases and J by 0 bases, and 5 bases separated the two germline ends. The CDR3 DNA sequence: TGTGCCAGCAGTTTCGGGGCAACTAATGAAAAACTGTTTTTT. This codes for CASSFGATNEKLFF. Looking up the rest from reference TRBV28 and TRBJ1-4 gives the full variable domain: DVKVTQSSRYLVKRTGEKVFLECVQDMDHENMFWYRQDPGLGLRLIYFSYDVKMKEKGDIPEGYSVSREKKERFSLILESASTNQTSMYLCASSFGATNEKLFFGSGTQLSVL.

The V gene is TRBV9, the J gene TRBJ2-1; 10 bases match TRBD2. The CDR3 is 15 amino acids. V lost 0 bases to trimming and J lost 9 bases; unmatched junction nucleotides: 6. CDR1 is SGDLS and CDR2 is YYNGEE in the germline V gene. The CDR3 protein is CASSVVGASGGEQFF. The CDR3 DNA reads as TGTGCCAGCAGCGTAGTTGGGGCTAGCGGGGGTGAGCAGTTCTTC.

This chain links TRBV11-3 with TRBJ2-5; 8 nucleotides match TRBD2. The germline V gene has CDR1 SGHNT and CDR2 YENEEA. After removal of 5 bases from V and 1 base from J, the junction contained 9 bases not matched to a gene. The CDR3 spans 16 residues. Here the CDR3 DNA reads TGTGCCAGCAGCCCCCCTGGCGGGGGGACCCAAGAGACCCAGTACTTC. Its protein is CASSPPGGGTQETQYF.

V gene TRBV6-6 combines with J gene TRBJ2-3; possible D gene TRBD2, 5 bases. Per the germline V gene, CDR1 is MNHNY and CDR2 is SVGAGI (reference sequence). Trimming took 2 bases from V and 1 from J, leaving 10 bases between them. The length of the CDR3 is 15 residues. The CDR3 bases are TGTGCCAGCAGTTACCCCGCAGCGGGCACAGATACGCAGTATTTT. This sequence encodes CASSYPAAGTDTQYF.

This clone was detected only a few times. V is TRBV6-5 and J is TRBJ2-5; TRBD1 is a possible D gene (5 bases). This CDR3 is 14 amino acids long. V lost 6 bases, J lost 5 bases, and 16 bases lay in between. Looked up from germline, CDR1 is MNHEY and CDR2 is SVGAGI. The CDR3 bases are TGTGCCAGCAGACAGGTCTCCTTAGGGGAGACCCAGTACTTC. Protein sequence: CASRQVSLGETQYF.

The CDR3 sequence is CASSLLWKTGGTSFNQPQHF. CDR3 DNA sequence: TGTGCCAGCAGTCTCCTATGGAAGACAGGGGGCACCTCATTCAATCAGCCCCAGCATTTT. The J gene is TRBJ1-5, the V gene TRBV28; the match to TRBD1 covers 10 bases. The CDR3 has 20 amino acids. V lost 5 bases to trimming and J lost 3 bases; unmatched junction nucleotides: 19. Per the germline V gene, CDR1 is MDHEN and CDR2 is SYDVKM.